This T cell receptor (beta chain) comes out of a study of shared clonotypes between healthy human individuals. Study-wide background: Three plates were used per donor for CD4 naive, three for CD4 memory, two for CD8 naive and one for CD8 memory.

The assay was immunoSEQ multiplex PCR, and TCRdb's table has in-frame clones only and misses some. The table records approximately 530,000 clones, approximately 94% of them present only once. From CD4+ cells came CD45RA+ naive and CD45RA-negative memory subsets. V gave up 1 base and J gave up 5 bases, with 11 bases separating them. In germline, CDR1 is LGHNT, CDR2 FRNRAP. The CDR3 totals 14 residues. The sequence was collected from a woman aged 25 to 45 in good health. Sequencing was performed on naive CD4+ T cells sorted from blood. Specified subset: CD45RA+ positively selected. The V and J genes are TRBV12-5 and TRBJ1-1, with unresolved D. The CDR3 DNA reads as TGTGCTAGTGGTTTGGGTTACCGAGAGACTGAAGCTTTCTTT. Its translation: CASGLGYRETEAFF.